This T cell receptor (beta chain) emerged from a study of T-cell reconstitution after alpha-beta-depleted transplantation in children. Findings and caveats of the study: Reported findings indicate that, about two months after transplant, alpha-beta T cells came from several hundred expanded clones, which were derived from non-depleted graft cells. The authors attributed T-cell counts and diversity one year after transplant mostly to newly produced T cells. Some patients' high day-60 TCRbeta diversity was attributed to recipient cells surviving conditioning.

The CDR3 consists of 14 residues. Deletions cut 1 base from V and 6 bases from J, with 10 bases between. The germline CDR1 and CDR2 sequences are SGHRS and YFSETQ. A library of TCRbeta sequences, prepared with unique molecular identifiers, was generated. TCRdb re-derived calls from the PCR reads in MiXCR, one entry per CDR3 protein. The sample yields roughly 310,000 distinct CDR3 sequences, over 20% seen once. This clonotype turned up a few times. Its specificity is unknown. The chain has TRBV5-1 and TRBJ1-4, with D possibly TRBD1 on 5 matching bases. This clonotype was obtained from a male patient between 5 and 17 years old who had a stem cell transplant for acute lymphoblastic leukemia, so the T cells may come from the graft donor. The starting material was PBMCs, mostly from graft donor cells, obtained 180 days after TCRalphabeta/CD19-depleted stem cell transplant. CDR3 DNA: TGCGCCAGCAGCTTGCGAGGGACTGATGAAAAACTGTTTTTT. Its protein is CASSLRGTDEKLFF.